This is a list of T cell receptor beta chains from one sample in a study of chemoradiotherapy in HPV16-positive cancers. The data were produced by immunoSEQ multiplex PCR, yet TCRdb's version contains in-frame clones alone and is incomplete. The data contain 6,500 to 9,000 clones, roughly four fifths of them singletons. Source: tumor tissue, taken from a patient who underwent chemoradiotherapy. Receptors were obtained from a human donor with HPV-associated anogenital cancer. CDR3s include the opening cysteine and the closing phenylalanine or tryptophan. D genes are given only for firm matches. The size field is filled for only some rows; it gives once, few, many or a size class.

abundance: -; j_gene: TRBJ1-1; v_gene: TRBV6-6; d_gene: -; CDR3aa: CASSYSIANTEAFF; CDR3nt: TGTGCCAGCAGTTACTCGATCGCGAACACTGAAGCTTTCTTT
abundance: once; j_gene: TRBJ2-2; v_gene: TRBV21-1; d_gene: -; CDR3aa: CASSKAFSGNTGELFF; CDR3nt: TGTGCCAGCAGCAAAGCTTTTTCGGGGAACACCGGGGAGCTGTTTTTT
abundance: -; j_gene: TRBJ1-2; v_gene: TRBV9; d_gene: -; CDR3aa: CASTEGNGGYTF; CDR3nt: TGTGCCAGCACGGAGGGGAATGGTGGCTACACCTTC
abundance: -; j_gene: TRBJ2-7; v_gene: TRBV7-6; d_gene: TRBD1; CDR3aa: CASSQRTGTVYEQYF; CDR3nt: TGTGCCAGCAGCCAAAGGACAGGGACCGTCTACGAGCAGTACTTC
abundance: -; j_gene: TRBJ1-2; v_gene: TRBV4-3; d_gene: TRBD1; CDR3aa: CASSQLQGNYGYTF; CDR3nt: TGCGCCAGCAGCCAGCTACAGGGGAACTATGGCTACACCTTC
abundance: -; j_gene: TRBJ2-1; v_gene: TRBV30; d_gene: -; CDR3aa: CAWSVGRVNINEQFF; CDR3nt: TGTGCCTGGAGTGTGGGGCGGGTGAACATCAATGAGCAGTTCTTC
abundance: -; j_gene: TRBJ1-4; v_gene: TRBV4-3; d_gene: -; CDR3aa: CASSQRRQSVNEKLFF; CDR3nt: TGCGCCAGCAGCCAACGACGACAGTCGGTTAATGAAAAACTGTTTTTT
abundance: -; j_gene: TRBJ1-5; v_gene: TRBV6-6; d_gene: -; CDR3aa: CASVDREFSGPQHF; CDR3nt: TGTGCCAGCGTCGATAGGGAATTTTCAGGGCCCCAGCATTTT
abundance: -; j_gene: TRBJ2-5; v_gene: TRBV5-1; d_gene: -; CDR3aa: CASSLAGNTQETQYF; CDR3nt: TGCGCCAGCAGCTTGGCAGGGAATACCCAAGAGACCCAGTACTTC
abundance: -; j_gene: TRBJ1-1; v_gene: TRBV4-3; d_gene: -; CDR3aa: CASSQDGPGSNTEAFF; CDR3nt: TGCGCCAGCAGCCAAGATGGGCCGGGGTCGAACACTGAAGCTTTCTTT
abundance: few; j_gene: TRBJ2-7; v_gene: TRBV5-5; d_gene: -; CDR3aa: CASSLSQLTYEQYF; CDR3nt: TGTGCCAGCAGCTTGTCACAGCTCACCTACGAGCAGTACTTC
abundance: -; j_gene: TRBJ2-3; v_gene: TRBV30; d_gene: -; CDR3aa: CAWSGWGPRTDTQYF; CDR3nt: TGTGCCTGGAGTGGGTGGGGACCCCGGACAGATACGCAGTATTTT
abundance: medium-sized; j_gene: TRBJ2-2; v_gene: TRBV7-9; d_gene: TRBD1; CDR3aa: CASRRQGAGNTGELFF; CDR3nt: TGTGCCAGCAGGAGACAGGGGGCTGGGAACACCGGGGAGCTGTTTTTT
abundance: -; j_gene: TRBJ1-1; v_gene: TRBV7-9; d_gene: TRBD1; CDR3aa: CASSSAGTALEAFF; CDR3nt: TGTGCCAGCAGCTCCGCCGGGACAGCTCTTGAAGCTTTCTTT
abundance: -; j_gene: TRBJ2-7; v_gene: TRBV10-3; d_gene: TRBD2; CDR3aa: CAIREGLAQSGEQYF; CDR3nt: TGTGCCATCAGGGAAGGACTAGCGCAATCGGGCGAGCAGTACTTC
abundance: -; j_gene: TRBJ2-3; v_gene: TRBV19; d_gene: TRBD2; CDR3aa: CASSIEGTTTDTQYF; CDR3nt: TGTGCCAGTAGTATCGAAGGGACTACCACTGATACGCAGTATTTT
abundance: -; j_gene: TRBJ1-2; v_gene: TRBV19; d_gene: -; CDR3aa: CASSPGPTTNYGYTF; CDR3nt: TGTGCCAGTAGTCCGGGACCGACAACTAACTATGGCTACACCTTC
abundance: -; j_gene: TRBJ2-3; v_gene: TRBV6-6; d_gene: -; CDR3aa: CASRRTRPGDTQYF; CDR3nt: TGTGCCAGCAGAAGGACGAGGCCCGGAGATACGCAGTATTTT
abundance: few; j_gene: TRBJ1-1; v_gene: TRBV18; d_gene: -; CDR3aa: CASSPRASLESNTEAFF; CDR3nt: TGTGCCAGCTCACCACGGGCCAGCCTAGAGTCGAACACTGAAGCTTTCTTT
abundance: -; j_gene: TRBJ1-1; v_gene: TRBV6-1; d_gene: TRBD1; CDR3aa: CASSEWDRADTEAFF; CDR3nt: TGTGCCAGCAGTGAGTGGGACAGGGCGGACACTGAAGCTTTCTTT
abundance: once; j_gene: TRBJ2-5; v_gene: TRBV11-2; d_gene: TRBD2; CDR3aa: CASSLGLAGGQETQYF; CDR3nt: TGTGCCAGCAGCCTTGGACTAGCGGGGGGGCAAGAGACCCAGTACTTC
abundance: -; j_gene: TRBJ2-7; v_gene: TRBV6-6; d_gene: -; CDR3aa: CASSYRGVENEQYF; CDR3nt: TGTGCCAGCAGTTACAGGGGGGTTGAGAACGAGCAGTACTTC
abundance: -; j_gene: TRBJ1-6; v_gene: TRBV6-5; d_gene: -; CDR3aa: CASSPDSSYNSPLHF; CDR3nt: TGTGCCAGCAGCCCGGACAGCTCCTATAATTCACCCCTCCACTTT
abundance: -; j_gene: TRBJ1-2; v_gene: TRBV6-6; d_gene: -; CDR3aa: CASSLGGVGGYTF; CDR3nt: TGTGCCAGCAGTCTCGGGGGGGTGGGAGGCTACACCTTC